This T cell receptor (beta chain) originates from a study of tumor-infiltrating lymphocytes in localized non-small cell lung cancer. At the level of the study: The cohort mixed smokers and never-smokers, several histologies, and some post-neoadjuvant-chemotherapy samples. The study's findings and limits: Tumor T-cell fraction was not associated with recurrence-free survival. No T-cell fraction difference was seen between IM1 and IM2 tumors. Different pieces of the same tissue were used for each assay.

V lost 6 bases, J lost 0 bases, and 14 bases lay in between. This CDR3 spans 14 amino acids. Germline V gives CDR1 SQVTM, CDR2 ANQGSEA. On this clone: The antigen is unknown.

Here immunoSEQ multiplex PCR was the method, and the copy in TCRdb shows in-frame clones only, minus some. The table records 16,000 or so clones, under 80% of them present only once. The material sequenced was lung tumor tissue. The receptor comes from a human donor with non-small cell lung cancer. This rearrangement joins TRBV29-1 to TRBJ1-1; D might be TRBD1 (6 bases). This CDR3 is CSVYFGTLNTEAFF. CDR3 DNA: TGCAGCGTCTATTTCGGGACACTGAACACTGAAGCTTTCTTT.